This record concerns one TCR beta chain sequence. The CDR3 is 15 residues long. Germline V gene sequence: CDR1 MNHEY, CDR2 SVGAGI. V shed 6 bases and J 2 bases; nucleotides not matched to a gene: 9. Source study methods: Amplification from reference gene primers served as the basis for estimated nucleated cell counts. The repertoire was sequenced with immunoSEQ multiplex PCR; TCRdb's copy has only in-frame clones and lacks some. The V and J calls and the clone size are those of that table, but D and trimming were determined from the DNA. The table records about 280,000 clones, 88% of them present only once. The source of the sample is a study of blood T cell repertoires in COVID-19. The overall study: Donors in the United States, Italy and Spain gave samples during acute or convalescent COVID-19.

The source is a man aged 18 to 30 with active or convalescent COVID-19. What was sequenced was peripheral blood. The gene calls are TRBV6-5 and TRBJ1-2, with 7 bases that match TRBD1. CDR3 in DNA: TGTGCCAGCAGAACGGCGGGACAGACGAACTATGGCTACACCTTC. It yields the protein CASRTAGQTNYGYTF.